This T cell receptor beta chain was identified in a study of T cells in localized non-small cell lung cancer. Generated by immunoSEQ multiplex PCR, the TCRdb table keeps only in-frame clones and is missing some. The sample yields 20,000 to 30,000 clones, more than 75% seen once. The CDR3 loop spans 15 amino acids. The J segment lost 5 bases and the V segment lost 3 bases, leaving 6 bases of the junction unmatched. From germline, CDR1 is ENHRY and CDR2 SYGVKD. Regarding this clone: Its antigen remains unknown.

Overall study results and limits: Median approximately 58 top-100 tumor clones were shared with paired adjacent lung.

The sequencing used PBMCs, collected before any cancer treatment. The source is a man aged 40 to 70 with stage II lung adenocarcinoma. The chain couples TRBV10-3 to TRBJ1-4; 7 bases agree with TRBD1. CDR3 residues: CAISELQGINEKLFF. The CDR3 nucleotides read TGTGCCATCAGTGAACTACAGGGGATCAATGAAAAACTGTTTTTT.